The sequence of this T cell receptor beta chain was determined in a study of blood T cell repertoires in COVID-19. The protocol was immunoSEQ multiplex PCR, while the TCRdb copy is restricted to in-frame clones and leaves out a portion. This table holds hundreds of thousands of clones, about 83% found once. The CDR3 runs 13 residues. V lost 5 bases and J lost 2; bases outside the gene matches: 2. Germline V gives CDR1 SNHLY, CDR2 FYNNEI. The sample holds a few counts of this clone. The sequence was obtained from a woman in her forties or fifties who had been exposed to COVID-19. Sequenced sample: PBMCs or T cells enriched from blood (not recorded which). The V call is TRBV2, the J call TRBJ1-2, with 7 nucleotides matching TRBD1. The CDR3 DNA reads as TGTGCCAGCAGTTGGGGACAGAACTATGGCTACACCTTC. Translated: CASSWGQNYGYTF.